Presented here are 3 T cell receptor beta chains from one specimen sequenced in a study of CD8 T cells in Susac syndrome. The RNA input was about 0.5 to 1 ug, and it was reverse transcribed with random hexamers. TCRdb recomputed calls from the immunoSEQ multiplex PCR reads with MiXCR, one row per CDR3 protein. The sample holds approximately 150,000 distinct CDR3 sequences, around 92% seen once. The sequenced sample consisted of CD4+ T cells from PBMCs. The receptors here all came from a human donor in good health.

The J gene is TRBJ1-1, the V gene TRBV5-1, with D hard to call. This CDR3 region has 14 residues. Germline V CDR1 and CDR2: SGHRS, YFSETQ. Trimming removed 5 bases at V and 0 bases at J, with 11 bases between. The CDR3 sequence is CASRVGPMNTEAFF. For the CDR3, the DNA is TGCGCCAGCAGGGTCGGACCCATGAACACTGAAGCTTTCTTT.

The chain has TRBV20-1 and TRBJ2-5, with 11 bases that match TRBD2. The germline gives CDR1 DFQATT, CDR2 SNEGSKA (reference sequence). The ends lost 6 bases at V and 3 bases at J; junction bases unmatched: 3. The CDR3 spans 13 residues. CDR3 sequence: CSAVAGGKETQYF. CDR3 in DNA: TGCAGTGCGGTAGCGGGAGGGAAAGAGACCCAGTACTTC.

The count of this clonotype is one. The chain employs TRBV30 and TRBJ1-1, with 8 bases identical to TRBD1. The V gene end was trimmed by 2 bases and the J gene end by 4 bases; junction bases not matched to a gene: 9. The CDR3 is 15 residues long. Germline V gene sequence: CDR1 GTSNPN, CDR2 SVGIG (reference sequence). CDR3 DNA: TGTGCCTGGAGTCCACCCAGGGGGCGCATCACTGAAGCTTTCTTT. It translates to CAWSPPRGRITEAFF.